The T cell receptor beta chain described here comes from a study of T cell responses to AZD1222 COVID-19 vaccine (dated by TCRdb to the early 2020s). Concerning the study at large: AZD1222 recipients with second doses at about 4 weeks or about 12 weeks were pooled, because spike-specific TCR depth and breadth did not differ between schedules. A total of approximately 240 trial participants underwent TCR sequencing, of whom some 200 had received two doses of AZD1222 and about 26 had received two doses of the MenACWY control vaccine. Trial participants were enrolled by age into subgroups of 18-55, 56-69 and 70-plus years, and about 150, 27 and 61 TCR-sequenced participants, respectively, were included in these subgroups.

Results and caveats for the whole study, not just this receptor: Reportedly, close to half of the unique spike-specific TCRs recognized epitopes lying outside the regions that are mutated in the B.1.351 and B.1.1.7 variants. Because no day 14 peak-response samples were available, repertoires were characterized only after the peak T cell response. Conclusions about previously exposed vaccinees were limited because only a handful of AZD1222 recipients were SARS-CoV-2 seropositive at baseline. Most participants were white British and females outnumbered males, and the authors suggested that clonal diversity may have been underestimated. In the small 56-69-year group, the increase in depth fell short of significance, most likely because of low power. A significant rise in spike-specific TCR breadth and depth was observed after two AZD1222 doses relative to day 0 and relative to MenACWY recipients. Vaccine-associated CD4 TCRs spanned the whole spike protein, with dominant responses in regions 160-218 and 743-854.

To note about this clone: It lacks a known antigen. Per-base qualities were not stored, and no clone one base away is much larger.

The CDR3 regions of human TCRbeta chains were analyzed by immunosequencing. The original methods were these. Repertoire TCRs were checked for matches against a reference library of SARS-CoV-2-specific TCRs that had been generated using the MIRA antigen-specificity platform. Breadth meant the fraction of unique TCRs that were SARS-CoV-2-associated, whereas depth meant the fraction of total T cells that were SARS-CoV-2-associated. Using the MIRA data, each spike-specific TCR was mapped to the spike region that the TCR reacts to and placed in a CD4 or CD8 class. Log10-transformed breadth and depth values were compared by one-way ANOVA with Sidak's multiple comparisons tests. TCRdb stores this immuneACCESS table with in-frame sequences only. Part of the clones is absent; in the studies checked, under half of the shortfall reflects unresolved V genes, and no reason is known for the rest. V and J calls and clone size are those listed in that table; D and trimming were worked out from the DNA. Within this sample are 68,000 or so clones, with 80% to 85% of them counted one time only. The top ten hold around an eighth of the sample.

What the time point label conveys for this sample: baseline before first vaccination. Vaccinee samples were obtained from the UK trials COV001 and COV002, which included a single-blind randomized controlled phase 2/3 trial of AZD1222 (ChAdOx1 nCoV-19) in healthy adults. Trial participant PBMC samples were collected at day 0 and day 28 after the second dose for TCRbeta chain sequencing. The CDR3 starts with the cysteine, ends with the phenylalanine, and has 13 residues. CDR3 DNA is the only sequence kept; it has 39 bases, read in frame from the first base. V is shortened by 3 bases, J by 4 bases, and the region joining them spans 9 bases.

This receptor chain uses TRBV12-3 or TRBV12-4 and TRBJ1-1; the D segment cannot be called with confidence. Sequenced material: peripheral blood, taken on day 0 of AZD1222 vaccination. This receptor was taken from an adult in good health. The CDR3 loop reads CASSFAQSTEAFF. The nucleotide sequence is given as TGTGCCAGCAGTTTCGCGCAGAGCACTGAAGCTTTCTTT.